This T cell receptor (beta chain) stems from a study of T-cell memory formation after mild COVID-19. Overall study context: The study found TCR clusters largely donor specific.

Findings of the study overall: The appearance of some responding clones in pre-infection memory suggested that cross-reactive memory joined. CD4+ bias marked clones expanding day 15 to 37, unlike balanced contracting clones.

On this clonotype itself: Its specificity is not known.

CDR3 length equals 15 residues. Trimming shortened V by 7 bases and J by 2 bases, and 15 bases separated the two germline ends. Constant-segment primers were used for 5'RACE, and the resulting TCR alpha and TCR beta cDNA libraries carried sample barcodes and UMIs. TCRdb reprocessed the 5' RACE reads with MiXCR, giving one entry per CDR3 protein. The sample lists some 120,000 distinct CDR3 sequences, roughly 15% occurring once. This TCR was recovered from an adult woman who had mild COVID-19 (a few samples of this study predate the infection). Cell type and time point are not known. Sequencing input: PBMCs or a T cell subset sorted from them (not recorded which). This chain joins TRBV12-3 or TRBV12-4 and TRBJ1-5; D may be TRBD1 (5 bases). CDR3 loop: CASTTVRVRNQPQHF. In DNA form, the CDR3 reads TGTGCCAGCACCACCGTCAGGGTGCGCAATCAGCCCCAGCATTTT.